This T cell receptor beta chain was recovered during a study of T-cell memory formation after mild COVID-19. Study-wide points: Second-wave clones reaching peak frequency on day 37 lacked confirmed SARS-CoV-2 specificity. In pre-infection memory, a portion of responding clones appeared, which suggested that cross-reactive memory joined.

Comments on this clonotype: Its antigen is still unknown.

TCRdb redid the calling of the 5' RACE reads with MiXCR, one entry per CDR3 protein. The sample includes around 470,000 distinct CDR3 sequences, 20% seen only once; the top ten take roughly 8%. With 11 bases removed from V and 2 bases from J, the gap between germline ends came to 15 bases. This CDR3 is 14 amino acids long. The sequenced sample was PBMCs or a T cell subset sorted from them (not recorded which). This receptor was taken from an adult woman who had mild COVID-19 (a few samples of this study predate the infection). Cell type and time point are not known. The chain uses TRBV12-3 or TRBV12-4 and TRBJ2-2; a possible D gene is TRBD2 (7 bases). The DNA of the CDR3 is TGTGCCCTTAAGGGGGGGGTAAACACCGGGGAGCTGTTTTTT. It specifies CALKGGVNTGELFF.